This T cell receptor beta chain was identified in a study of tumor-infiltrating lymphocytes in primary liver carcinoma. This clonotype was picked up one time. It was unsorted whole blood that yielded blood RNA, and germline DNA was also extracted. Every patient had chronic HBV infection and was treatment-naive. V shed 5 bases and J shed 16 bases, with 27 bases lying between them. This CDR3 is 15 amino acids long. The germline CDR1 and CDR2 sequences are MNHEY and SVGEGT. The authors made TCR beta cDNA from around 500 ng total RNA with a constant-region primer. What produced the TCR beta libraries was three nested multiplex PCR rounds using slightly modified ARM-PCR. Rounds one and two of PCR, each of approximately 11 cycles, were primed with TRBV1-TRBV30 forward primers and a C-beta reverse primer. TCRdb passed the multiplex PCR reads through MiXCR, listing each CDR3 protein once. The sample holds nearly 200,000 distinct CDR3 sequences; about 61% are singletons and the top ten take approximately 7%.

The sequence derives from a woman in her sixties or seventies with primary liver carcinoma and hepatitis B virus infection. The chain recombines TRBV6-2 or TRBV6-3 with TRBJ2-1; TRBD2 might be the D (6 bases). Material for sequencing was peripheral blood. CDR3 in DNA: TGTGCCAGCAGTCCAACTAGCTGGAGGGCCGCTGAGTATTTCTTC. Translation gives CASSPTSWRAAEYFF.